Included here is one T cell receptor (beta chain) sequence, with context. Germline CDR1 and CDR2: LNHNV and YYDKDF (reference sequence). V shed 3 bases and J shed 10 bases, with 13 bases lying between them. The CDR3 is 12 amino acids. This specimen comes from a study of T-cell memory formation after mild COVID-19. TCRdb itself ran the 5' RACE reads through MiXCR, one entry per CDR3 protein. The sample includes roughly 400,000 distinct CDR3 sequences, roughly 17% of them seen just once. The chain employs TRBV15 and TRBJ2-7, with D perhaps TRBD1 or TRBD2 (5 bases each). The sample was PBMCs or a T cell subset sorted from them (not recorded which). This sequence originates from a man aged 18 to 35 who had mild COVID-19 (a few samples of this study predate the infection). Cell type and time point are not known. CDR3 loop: CATSSAYRDQYV. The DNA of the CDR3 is TGTGCCACCAGCAGTGCATATCGGGACCAGTACGTC.